The 27 T cell receptor beta chains reported below all come from one sample, sequenced in a study of blood T cell repertoires in COVID-19. Clones were read by immunoSEQ multiplex PCR, and TCRdb kept only the in-frame ones, dropping some. The sample holds around 26,000 clones, around 88% seen once. The sample comprised peripheral blood. These receptors were obtained from a human donor with active COVID-19. The donor label of this sample is uncertain.

The chain is built from TRBV9 and TRBJ2-5, with 10 positions matching TRBD2. J lost 5 bases, V lost 0 bases, and 16 bases had no gene match. Per the germline V gene, CDR1 is SGDLS and CDR2 is YYNGEE. The CDR3 has 19 residues. CDR3 protein: CASSVGYRAGGPGVETQYF. The CDR3 region has the DNA TGTGCCAGCAGCGTAGGATACCGAGCGGGAGGGCCTGGGGTGGAGACCCAGTACTTC.

V and J are TRBV7-5 and TRBJ2-1; the table names TRBD1, a call not compared with the DNA. TRBV7-5 has pseudogene status. The CDR3 is 14 residues long. Written as DNA, the CDR3 is TGTGCCAGAAGTTCCGGGACAGGCCACAATGAGCAGTTCTTC. Residues: CARSSGTGHNEQFF.

This clone appeared a few times. The chain recombines TRBV28 with TRBJ2-7, with 7 bases identical to TRBD1. Germline V gives CDR1 MDHEN, CDR2 SYDVKM. This CDR3 contains 13 residues. V lost 7 bases to trimming and J lost 0 bases; unmatched junction nucleotides: 3. CDR3 in DNA: TGTGCCAGCACCGGGACAGACTCCTACGAGCAGTACTTC. Its protein product is CASTGTDSYEQYF.

The genes are TRBV28 and TRBJ2-2; 7 bases align to TRBD2. CDR3 length: 13 amino acids. V was pared by 7 bases and J by 6 bases, with 5 bases of the junction left unmatched. CDR1 is MDHEN, CDR2 SYDVKM, per germline. CDR3 nucleotides: TGTGCCAGCATCTTGGGGGGGGCCGGGGAGCTGTTTTTT. This codes for CASILGGAGELFF.

The gene calls are TRBV28 and TRBJ2-2; D remains ambiguous. The germline CDR1 and CDR2 sequences are MDHEN and SYDVKM. The ends were cut back, 3 bases at V and 1 base at J, with 9 bases in the middle. The CDR3 spans 15 residues. This chain's CDR3 is CASSFGQMNTGELFF. For the CDR3, the DNA is TGTGCCAGCAGTTTTGGTCAGATGAACACCGGGGAGCTGTTTTTT.

The chain uses TRBV7-3 and TRBJ1-6; 7 bases fit TRBD1. In germline, CDR1 is SGHTA, CDR2 FQGTGA. With V trimmed by 1 base and J by 9 bases, 12 bases remained unmatched. CDR3 length equals 17 residues. This CDR3 reads CASSLSGPRQGFSPLHF. The CDR3 DNA reads TGTGCCAGCAGCTTAAGTGGACCGAGACAGGGATTTTCACCCCTCCACTTT. Drawing the rest from reference TRBV7-3 and TRBJ1-6, the complete variable domain is GAGVSQTPSNKVTEKGKYVELRCDPISGHTALYWYRQSLGQGPEFLIYFQGTGAADDSGLPNDRFFAVRPEGSVSTLKIQRTERGDSAVYLCASSLSGPRQGFSPLHFGNGTRLTVT.

This clone was recorded once. The genes are TRBV6-4 and TRBJ2-1; 9 nucleotides agree with TRBD2. Germline CDR1 reads MRHNA; CDR2 reads SNTAGT. This CDR3 contains 15 residues. V was clipped by 4 bases and J by 4 bases; unmatched bases: 5. Here the CDR3 DNA reads TGTGCCAGCAGTGTAGCGGGAGAGGATTACAATGAGCAGTTCTTC. Amino acid sequence: CASSVAGEDYNEQFF.

CDR3 DNA sequence: TGTGCCAGCAGCTTAGTCAGGGGTAACACCGGGGAGCTGTTTTTT. It yields the protein CASSLVRGNTGELFF. This chain connects TRBV11-2 to TRBJ2-2; the D gene is possibly TRBD1 (6 bases). The CDR3 contains 15 residues. Germline values: CDR1 SGHAT, CDR2 FQNNGV. Trimming removed 1 base from V and 2 bases from J, with 8 bases in between.

The chain recombines TRBV7-6 with TRBJ2-5; 7 positions agree with TRBD1. V lost 1 base and J lost 5; bases outside the gene matches: 4. This CDR3 contains 14 residues. CDR1 SGHVS and CDR2 FNYEAQ come from the germline V gene. The CDR3 region is CASSLDRGSETQYF. The CDR3 DNA reads TGTGCCAGCAGCTTAGACAGGGGAAGTGAGACCCAGTACTTC.

The chain recombines TRBV19 with TRBJ1-1; D is unresolved. Trimming left V 1 base short and J 6 bases short, with 15 bases between. Germline-derived CDR1 and CDR2 are LNHDA and SQIVND (reference sequence). The CDR3 runs to 15 residues. CDR3 coding DNA: TGTGCCAGTAGTATAGCGGGAACACCCCGGTCTGAAGCTTTCTTT. It yields the protein CASSIAGTPRSEAFF.

The chain carries TRBV28 and TRBJ2-7; 7 bases align to TRBD2. CDR1 is MDHEN and CDR2 is SYDVKM in the germline V gene. This CDR3 comprises 9 residues. The chain's CDR3 is CPGGYEQYF. CDR3 sequence (DNA): TGTCCGGGGGGATACGAGCAGTACTTC.

Points on this clone: Sequence at one end of the junction differs from germline and may be a read error. The V gene is TRBV7-7, the J gene TRBJ2-7, with TRBD2 identical over 15 bases. This CDR3 region has 16 residues. Germline loops: CDR1 SSHAT, CDR2 FNYEAQ (reference sequence). Written as DNA, the CDR3 is TGTGCTAGCAGCGGACTAGCGGGAGGGCGAGCCTACGAGCAGTACTTC. Amino acid sequence: CASSGLAGGRAYEQYF.

The chain joins TRBV3-1 (or the pseudogene TRBV3-2) to TRBJ2-5; 7 nucleotides agree with TRBD1. V gave up 7 bases and J gave up 5 bases; unmatched junction bases: 7. The length of the CDR3 is 13 residues. Looked up from germline, CDR1 is LGHDT and CDR2 is YNNKEL (reference sequence). The chain's CDR3 is CASNKQGWETQYF. CDR3 DNA sequence: TGTGCCAGCAACAAACAGGGGTGGGAGACCCAGTACTTC.

The chain uses TRBV27 and TRBJ2-3; TRBD1 is a possible D gene (6 bases). V shed 4 bases and J shed 4 bases, with 9 bases lying between them. CDR1 is MNHEY and CDR2 is SMNVEV in the germline V gene (reference sequence). The length of the CDR3 is 13 residues. The CDR3 DNA is TGTGCCAGCAGTTCACAGGGCCCAGATACGCAGTATTTT. Its translation: CASSSQGPDTQYF.

This rearrangement joins TRBV12-2 to TRBJ2-1; the tabulated D call, TRBD1, remains unverified against the DNA. TRBV12-2 is noted as a pseudogene. This CDR3 is 12 amino acids long. CDR3 sequence reads: CASRLVDWPQFF. CDR3 DNA sequence: TGTGCAAGTCGCTTAGTTGATTGGCCCCAGTTCTTC.

The chain is built from TRBV5-8 and TRBJ2-7; 9 bases agree with TRBD1. The CDR3 consists of 15 residues. Germline CDR1 SGHTS, CDR2 YDEGEE. The V and J ends lost 4 bases and 6 bases, in that order; junction bases with no gene match: 11. The CDR3 protein is CASSHRGGQGREQYF. CDR3 DNA: TGTGCCAGCAGCCATCGAGGGGGACAGGGACGCGAGCAGTACTTC.

CDR3 sequence: CASSSRGVNEQYF. In nucleotides, the CDR3 is TGTGCCAGCAGTTCTAGGGGTGTTAACGAGCAGTACTTC. The chain couples TRBV7-2 to TRBJ2-7; perhaps TRBD1 as D (5 bases). Trimming pared 6 bases from V and 5 bases from J, leaving 14 bases between. Germline CDR1 SGHTA, CDR2 FQGNSA. The CDR3 consists of 13 residues.

This clone was counted once. The chain links TRBV27 to TRBJ2-7; 12 nucleotides agree with TRBD2. V shed 5 bases, J shed 7 bases, and the junction held 9 bases outside the gene matches. In germline, CDR1 is MNHEY, CDR2 SMNVEV (reference sequence). This CDR3 comprises 15 residues. As DNA, the CDR3 is TGTGCCAGCAGTGGCTGGACTAGCGGGGACTTTGAGCAGTACTTC. It translates to CASSGWTSGDFEQYF.

This chain uses TRBV3-1 (or the pseudogene TRBV3-2) with TRBJ1-1; tentative D call: TRBD1 (6 bases). V gave up 5 bases and J gave up 11 bases, with 21 bases separating them. This CDR3 spans 14 amino acids. CDR1 LGHDT and CDR2 YNNKEL come from the germline V gene (reference sequence). The CDR3, as DNA: TGTGCCAGCAGCACGACGCCCACACAGGGTTGGGCTTTCTTT. Translation gives CASSTTPTQGWAFF.

The chain is built from TRBV11-3 and TRBJ2-2, with D possibly matching TRBD2 (5 bases). V gave up 5 bases and J gave up 6 bases, with 19 bases separating them. CDR1 and CDR2 (germline): SGHNT, YENEEA. This CDR3 contains 16 residues. The DNA of the CDR3 is TGTGCCAGCAGCGCAAGGGTACGGAGGTCCCCCGGGGAGCTGTTTTTT. Translating it yields CASSARVRRSPGELFF.

This rearrangement joins TRBV6-6 to TRBJ2-7, with 7 positions matching TRBD1. Germline CDR1 and CDR2: MNHNY and SVGAGI (reference sequence). Trimming took 6 bases from V and 1 from J; bases not matched to a gene: 9. CDR3 size: 15 residues. The CDR3 is CASRGRDRKSYEQYF. For the CDR3, the DNA is TGTGCCAGCAGGGGCAGGGACAGAAAATCCTACGAGCAGTACTTC.

The sample holds one count of this clone. This sequence joins TRBV28 and TRBJ1-5; possibly TRBD1 for D (6 bases). This CDR3 contains 16 residues. V was pared by 6 bases and J by 9 bases, with 24 bases between. The V gene's germline CDR1 is MDHEN and CDR2 SYDVKM. CDR3 nucleotide sequence: TGTGCCAGCAGCCCCCCCCGGGACCAGGGGTTGAGGCCCCAGCATTTT. Amino acids: CASSPPRDQGLRPQHF.

The genes are TRBV19 and TRBJ2-3; no clear D. Trimming took off 1 base at V and 9 bases at J, with 11 bases between the two ends. The CDR3 sequence is 13 residues long. Germline CDR1 reads LNHDA; CDR2 reads SQIVND (reference sequence). The CDR3 region has the DNA TGTGCCAGTAGTATAGTTTCTACCCGCACGCAGTATTTT. Its protein is CASSIVSTRTQYF.

This chain uses TRBV5-1 with TRBJ2-7; 8 nucleotides match TRBD1. Trimming cost V 0 bases and J 0 bases; bases outside gene matches: 5. The CDR3 contains 16 residues. Germline CDR1 reads SGHRS; CDR2 reads YFSETQ. CDR3 bases: TGCGCCAGCAGCTTGGGTGGACAGGGTCCCTCCTACGAGCAGTACTTC. Encoded protein: CASSLGGQGPSYEQYF.

The rearrangement links TRBV5-4 to TRBJ2-7, with D hard to call. The CDR3 sequence is 14 residues long. Germline lookup yields CDR1 SGHNT and CDR2 YYREEE (reference sequence). Trimming stripped 0 bases from V and 2 bases from J, with 9 bases between. The CDR3 DNA reads TGTGCCAGCAGCTTGGGGTCGCGAACCTACGAGCAGTACTTC. Translation gives CASSLGSRTYEQYF.

The CDR3 DNA reads TGTGCCAGCCGACAGGGGGGAAGTACCATATATTTT. Protein product: CASRQGGSTIYF. The chain couples TRBV28 to TRBJ1-3, with TRBD1 matching over 9 bases. CDR1 and CDR2 (germline): MDHEN, SYDVKM. This CDR3 has 12 residues. V shed 8 bases and J 10 bases; nucleotides not matched to a gene: 6.

The chain combines TRBV4-1 with TRBJ2-2; a weak D match, TRBD1 (6 bases). CDR3 length: 15 residues. CDR1 and CDR2 from the germline V gene are MGHRA and YSYEKL. V was clipped by 5 bases and J by 4 bases, with 14 bases between them. CDR3 region: CASSEQGTSTGELFF. The CDR3 coding sequence is TGCGCCAGCAGCGAACAGGGAACGAGCACCGGGGAGCTGTTTTTT.